This TCR beta chain was retrieved from a study of T cell repertoires in cytomegalovirus infection. Background on the study: Based on public TCR beta signatures, there were indications of CMV infection and of a matching HLA type. Whole-study findings and limits: The ex vivo response was dominated by HLA-C-restricted CMV-specific TCR beta clonotypes. The cumulative frequency of public TCR beta families distinguished individuals who carried CMV together with the relevant HLA.

V gave up 6 bases and J gave up 0 bases, with 19 bases separating them. Germline V gene lookup returns CDR1 SQVTM and CDR2 ANQGSEA. The CDR3 is 16 residues long. Regarding this clonotype: Its target is unknown.

Each CDR3 protein gets one entry after TCRdb re-called the reads with MiXCR. The sample contains approximately 280,000 distinct CDR3 sequences, less than 25% of which appear only once. The sequence came from a human donor in good health (CMV status not recorded). Some clones in this sample may be carry-over from other donors' samples. The genes are TRBV29-1 and TRBJ2-3; the D is unclear. Sequencing used cultured PBMCs, obtained from culture after CMV antigen stimulation. CDR3 protein: CSVPFWQTHSTDTQYF. CDR3 nucleotides: TGCAGCGTCCCTTTTTGGCAAACGCACAGCACAGATACGCAGTATTTT.